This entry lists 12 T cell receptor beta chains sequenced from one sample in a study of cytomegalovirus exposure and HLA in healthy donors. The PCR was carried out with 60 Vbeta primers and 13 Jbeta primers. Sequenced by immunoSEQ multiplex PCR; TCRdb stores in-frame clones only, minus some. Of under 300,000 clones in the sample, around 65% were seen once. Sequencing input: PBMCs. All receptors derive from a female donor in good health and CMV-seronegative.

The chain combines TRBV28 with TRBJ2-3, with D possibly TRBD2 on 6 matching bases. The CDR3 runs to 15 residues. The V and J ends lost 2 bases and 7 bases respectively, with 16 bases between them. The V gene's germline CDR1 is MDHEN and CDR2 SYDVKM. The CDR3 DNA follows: TGTGCCAGCAGTTTAGGAGGCGGGGATACTTATACGCAGTATTTT. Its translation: CASSLGGGDTYTQYF.

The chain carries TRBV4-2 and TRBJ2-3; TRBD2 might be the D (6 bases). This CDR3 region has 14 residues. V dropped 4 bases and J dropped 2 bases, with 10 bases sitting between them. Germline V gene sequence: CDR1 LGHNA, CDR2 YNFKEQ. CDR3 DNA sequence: TGTGCCAGCAGCCCGAGGACTACCACAGATACGCAGTATTTT. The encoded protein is CASSPRTTTDTQYF.

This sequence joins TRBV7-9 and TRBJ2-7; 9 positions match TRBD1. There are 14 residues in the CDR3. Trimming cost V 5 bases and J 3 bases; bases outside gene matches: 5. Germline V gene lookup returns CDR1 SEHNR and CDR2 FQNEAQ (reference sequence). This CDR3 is CASSPNRGHYEQYF. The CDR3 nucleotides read TGTGCCAGCAGCCCTAACAGGGGGCACTACGAGCAGTACTTC.

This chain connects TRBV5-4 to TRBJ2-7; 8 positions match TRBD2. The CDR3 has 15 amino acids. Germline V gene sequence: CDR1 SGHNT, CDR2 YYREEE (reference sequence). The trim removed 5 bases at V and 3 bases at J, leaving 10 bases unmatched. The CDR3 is CASSPKSSGYYEQYF. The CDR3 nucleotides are TGTGCCAGCAGTCCGAAGTCTAGCGGGTACTACGAGCAGTACTTC.

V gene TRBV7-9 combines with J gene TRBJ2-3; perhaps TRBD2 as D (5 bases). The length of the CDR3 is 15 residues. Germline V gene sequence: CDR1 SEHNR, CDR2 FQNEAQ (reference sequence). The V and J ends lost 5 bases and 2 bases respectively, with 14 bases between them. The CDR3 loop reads CASSVPGIHTDTQYF. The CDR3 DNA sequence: TGTGCCAGCAGCGTACCGGGAATTCACACAGATACGCAGTATTTT.

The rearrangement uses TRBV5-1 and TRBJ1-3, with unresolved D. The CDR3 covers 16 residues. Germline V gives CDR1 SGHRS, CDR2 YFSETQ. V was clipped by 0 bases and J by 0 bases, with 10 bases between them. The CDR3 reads CASSLGQVNSGNTIYF. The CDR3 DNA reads TGCGCCAGCAGCTTGGGGCAGGTAAACTCTGGAAACACCATATATTTT. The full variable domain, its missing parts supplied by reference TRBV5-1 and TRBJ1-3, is KAGVTQTPRYLIKTRGQQVTLSCSPISGHRSVSWYQQTPGQGLQFLFEYFSETQRNKGNFPGRFSGRQFSNSRSEMNVSTLELGDSALYLCASSLGQVNSGNTIYFGEGSWLTVV.

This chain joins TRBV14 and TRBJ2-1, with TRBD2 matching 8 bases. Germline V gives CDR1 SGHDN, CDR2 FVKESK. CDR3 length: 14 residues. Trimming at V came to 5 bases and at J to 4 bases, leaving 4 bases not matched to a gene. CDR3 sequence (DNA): TGTGCCAGCAGCTTTAGCGGGGCTTACAATGAGCAGTTCTTC. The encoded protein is CASSFSGAYNEQFF.

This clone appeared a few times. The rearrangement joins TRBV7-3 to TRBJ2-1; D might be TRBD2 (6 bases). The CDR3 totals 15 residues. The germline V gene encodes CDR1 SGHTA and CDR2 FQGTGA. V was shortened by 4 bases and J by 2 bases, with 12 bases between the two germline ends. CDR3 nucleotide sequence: TGTGCCAGCAGCTCGTCTCGGGAGCCCTACAATGAGCAGTTCTTC. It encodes CASSSSREPYNEQFF.

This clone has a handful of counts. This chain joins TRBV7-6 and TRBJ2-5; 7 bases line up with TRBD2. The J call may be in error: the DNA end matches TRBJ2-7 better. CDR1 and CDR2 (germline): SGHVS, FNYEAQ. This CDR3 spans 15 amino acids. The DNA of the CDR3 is TGTGCCAGCAGCGTTCTGGCGGGGGTTGCCTACGAGCAGTACTTC. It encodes CASSVLAGVAYEQYF.

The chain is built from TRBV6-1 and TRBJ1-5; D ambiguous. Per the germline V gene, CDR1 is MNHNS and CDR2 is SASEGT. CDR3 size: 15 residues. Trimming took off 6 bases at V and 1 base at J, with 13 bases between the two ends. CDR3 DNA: TGTGCCAGCAGCGCACTAGACGGGAGCAATCAGCCCCAGCATTTT. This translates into CASSALDGSNQPQHF.

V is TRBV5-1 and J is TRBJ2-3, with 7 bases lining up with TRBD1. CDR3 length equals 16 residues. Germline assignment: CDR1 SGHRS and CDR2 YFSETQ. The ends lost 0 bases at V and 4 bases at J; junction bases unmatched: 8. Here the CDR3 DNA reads TGCGCCAGCAGCTTGGGTGACAGGGCGGACGCAGATACGCAGTATTTT. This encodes CASSLGDRADADTQYF.

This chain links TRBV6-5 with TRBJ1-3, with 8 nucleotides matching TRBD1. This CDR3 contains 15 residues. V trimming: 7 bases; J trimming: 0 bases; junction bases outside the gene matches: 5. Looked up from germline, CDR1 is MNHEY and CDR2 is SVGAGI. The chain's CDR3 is CASKTGANSGNTIYF. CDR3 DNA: TGTGCCAGCAAGACAGGGGCCAACTCTGGAAACACCATATATTTT.